This TCR beta chain derives from a study of blood T cell repertoires in COVID-19. The V end lost 4 bases, the J end lost 2 bases, and 9 bases lay between the germline ends. Germline CDR1 and CDR2: MDHEN and SYDVKM. The CDR3 sequence is 14 residues long. Assay: immunoSEQ multiplex PCR; the TCRdb copy retains only in-frame clones and omits some. The sample has around 170,000 clones, more than 75% seen once; the top ten hold roughly 14%. The sequenced material came from PBMCs or T cells enriched from blood (not recorded which). This clonotype was obtained from a man aged 60-69 years who had been exposed to COVID-19. The rearrangement links TRBV28 to TRBJ1-5, with a weak D call TRBD1 (5 bases). CDR3 sequence: CASSSAGRNQPQHF. The CDR3, as DNA: TGTGCCAGCAGTTCAGCAGGGCGCAATCAGCCCCAGCATTTT.